These 29 T cell receptor beta chains share one sample of origin, sequenced in a study of neoadjuvant anti-PD-1 for oral cavity cancer. TCRdb keeps only in-frame clones here, not all; method: immunoSEQ multiplex PCR. The sample lists about 62,000 clones, 65% to 85% seen once, with just over 2.5% in the top ten. This specimen was PBMCs, taken before nivolumab (anti-PD-1) treatment. Receptor source: a person aged 35 to 85 with oral cavity squamous cell carcinoma.

The rearrangement joins TRBV10-3 to TRBJ2-5; D not certain. This CDR3 is 11 amino acids long. V was trimmed by 2 bases and J by 4 bases, leaving 2 bases between them. Germline assignment: CDR1 ENHRY and CDR2 SYGVKD. CDR3 residues: CAISERETQYF. The CDR3, as DNA: TGTGCCATCAGTGAGCGAGAGACCCAGTACTTC.

This clone was seen more than once but under ten times. CDR3: CASRSDRASPLHF. CDR3 bases: TGTGCCAGCAGGTCGGACAGGGCTTCACCCCTCCACTTT. The chain couples TRBV6-5 to TRBJ1-6; 8 nucleotides agree with TRBD1. This CDR3 comprises 13 residues. Unmatched junction bases numbered 4, after V lost 6 bases and J lost 9 bases. Per the germline V gene, CDR1 is MNHEY and CDR2 is SVGAGI.

The genes are TRBV19 and TRBJ2-7, with 10 nucleotides matching TRBD2. From germline, CDR1 is LNHDA and CDR2 SQIVND (reference sequence). Trimming cost V 4 bases and J 2 bases; bases outside gene matches: 8. CDR3 length equals 16 residues. The CDR3 sequence: CASSKLAGGRAYEQYF. The CDR3 region has the DNA TGTGCCAGTAGTAAATTAGCGGGAGGACGAGCCTACGAGCAGTACTTC.

The genes are TRBV6-1 and TRBJ1-1, with TRBD1 as a possible D gene (6 bases). Germline lookup yields CDR1 MNHNS and CDR2 SASEGT. The CDR3 covers 12 residues. The V end was cut by 3 bases, the J end by 10 bases, with 12 bases between. This chain's CDR3 is CASSEGGRGAFF. For the CDR3, the DNA is TGTGCCAGCAGTGAGGGGGGCCGAGGAGCTTTCTTT.

The chain uses TRBV6-1 and TRBJ2-1, with 9 bases identical to TRBD2. V trimming: 2 bases; J trimming: 0 bases; junction bases outside the gene matches: 5. The germline CDR1 and CDR2 sequences are MNHNS and SASEGT. CDR3 length: 17 amino acids. CDR3 sequence (DNA): TGTGCCAGCAGTGAACGGAGCGGGAGGACCTCCTACAATGAGCAGTTCTTC. This sequence encodes CASSERSGRTSYNEQFF.

The chain has TRBV27 and TRBJ1-4; maybe TRBD1 (5 bases). Trimming removed 2 bases at V and 7 bases at J, with 14 bases between. The germline CDR1 and CDR2 sequences are MNHEY and SMNVEV (reference sequence). The length of the CDR3 is 15 residues. CDR3 protein: CASSLKEGPSEKLFF. CDR3 nucleotide sequence: TGTGCCAGCAGTTTAAAAGAGGGGCCTAGTGAAAAACTGTTTTTT.

The V call is TRBV14, the J call TRBJ2-7; 10 nucleotides match TRBD2. The CDR3 totals 15 residues. Trimming at V came to 4 bases and at J to 5 bases, leaving 8 bases not matched to a gene. CDR1 SGHDN and CDR2 FVKESK come from the germline V gene. CDR3 protein: CASSPLAGALHEQYF. The DNA for the CDR3 is TGTGCCAGCAGCCCCCTAGCGGGAGCCCTTCACGAGCAGTACTTC.

V is TRBV7-2 and J is TRBJ2-7; D remains ambiguous. CDR1 and CDR2 from the germline V gene are SGHTA and FQGNSA. Trimming pared 4 bases from V and 4 bases from J, leaving 8 bases between. The CDR3 length is 12 residues. This CDR3 reads CASSSSRYEQYF. CDR3 DNA sequence: TGTGCCAGCAGCTCGTCTAGGTACGAGCAGTACTTC.

This chain connects TRBV7-8 to TRBJ2-7; 7 nucleotides agree with TRBD1. The germline CDR1 and CDR2 sequences are SGHVS and FQNEAQ. The CDR3 length is 12 residues. J was trimmed by 3 bases and V by 6 bases; bases with no gene match: 2. CDR3 DNA: TGTGCCAGCAGGAGACAGGGCTACGAGCAGTACTTC. Protein sequence: CASRRQGYEQYF.

This chain uses TRBV5-1 with TRBJ2-5; 15 positions agree with TRBD2. Germline values: CDR1 SGHRS, CDR2 YFSETQ. The V and J ends lost 3 bases and 5 bases, in that order; junction bases with no gene match: 8. CDR3 length equals 17 residues. CDR3 coding DNA: TGCGCCAGCAGCTCAGGACTAGCGGGGGGGCCCAGGGAGACCCAGTACTTC. Encoded protein: CASSSGLAGGPRETQYF. Based on the CDR3 plus reference TRBV5-1 and TRBJ2-5, the full variable domain is KAGVTQTPRYLIKTRGQQVTLSCSPISGHRSVSWYQQTPGQGLQFLFEYFSETQRNKGNFPGRFSGRQFSNSRSEMNVSTLELGDSALYLCASSSGLAGGPRETQYFGPGTRLLVL.

The CDR3 loop is CASRGGMGGYTF. In DNA form, the CDR3 reads TGTGCCAGTAGGGGGGGGATGGGAGGCTACACCTTC. The chain has TRBV4-2 and TRBJ1-2; a possible D gene is TRBD1 (6 bases). The germline V gene encodes CDR1 LGHNA and CDR2 YNFKEQ. The ends were cut back, 9 bases at V and 8 bases at J, with 16 bases in the middle. The length of the CDR3 is 12 residues.

V usage is TRBV9 and J usage is TRBJ1-3; unclear D gene. The V end was cut by 0 bases, the J end by 3 bases, with 4 bases between. This CDR3 has 13 residues. Germline CDR1 is SGDLS and CDR2 is YYNGEE. DNA for the CDR3: TGTGCCAGCAGCGTAGGGGATGGAAACACCATATATTTT. Its protein product is CASSVGDGNTIYF.

V gene TRBV5-4 combines with J gene TRBJ2-5, with D tentatively TRBD2 (6 bases). V was trimmed by 2 bases and J by 4 bases, leaving 12 bases between them. CDR3 length: 14 residues. Germline V gives CDR1 SGHNT, CDR2 YYREEE (reference sequence). In DNA, the CDR3 is TGTGCCAGCAGCTTCGTGGGGGGAATAGAGACCCAGTACTTC. Amino acid sequence: CASSFVGGIETQYF.

The CDR3 region is CASSQDTGASGVNTGELFF. The CDR3 coding sequence is TGTGCCAGCAGCCAAGATACAGGGGCTAGCGGGGTTAACACCGGGGAGCTGTTTTTT. The chain recombines TRBV4-2 with TRBJ2-2; 9 nucleotides agree with TRBD2. The CDR3 spans 19 residues. V trimming: 0 bases; J trimming: 2 bases; junction bases outside the gene matches: 10. Germline V gene sequence: CDR1 LGHNA, CDR2 YNFKEQ.

This sequence joins TRBV19 and TRBJ1-2; 12 bases align to TRBD1. CDR3 size: 15 residues. After removal of 5 bases from V and 2 bases from J, the junction contained 3 bases not matched to a gene. Germline CDR1 and CDR2: LNHDA and SQIVND (reference sequence). The DNA for the CDR3 is TGTGCCAGTAGTCTTGGGACAGGGGGCAACTATGGCTACACCTTC. This gives the protein CASSLGTGGNYGYTF.

The rearrangement uses TRBV28 and TRBJ1-2; no reliable D call. The germline gives CDR1 MDHEN, CDR2 SYDVKM. The V end lost 5 bases, the J end lost 6 bases, and 13 bases lay between the germline ends. The CDR3 runs to 13 residues. CDR3 nucleotides: TGTGCCAGCAGTCCCACCTTCCGGGATGGCTACACCTTC. Its translation is CASSPTFRDGYTF.

The gene calls are TRBV12-2 and TRBJ2-7; TRBD2 is the table's D call, not checked against the DNA. TRBV12-2 is classified as a pseudogene. The length of the CDR3 is 14 residues. CDR3 loop: CASRSRAGVDEQYF. CDR3 nucleotide sequence: TGTGCAAGTCGCTCCCGAGCGGGTGTGGACGAGCAGTACTTC.

DNA for the CDR3: TGTGCTAGTGGTTGGGCAGGGGTGGACTATGGCTACACCTTC. Protein sequence: CASGWAGVDYGYTF. The rearrangement links TRBV12-5 to TRBJ1-2, with a weak D call TRBD1 (6 bases). Germline-derived CDR1 and CDR2 are LGHNT and FRNRAP. The CDR3 sequence is 14 residues long. V lost 4 bases to trimming and J lost 3 bases, with 12 bases between them.

The rearrangement joins TRBV7-9 to TRBJ1-1; perhaps TRBD1 as D (5 bases). CDR1 is SEHNR, CDR2 FQNEAQ, per germline (reference sequence). Trimming removed 8 bases at V and 7 bases at J, with 20 bases between. This CDR3 comprises 14 residues. The DNA of the CDR3 is TGTGCCAGCGGACAAGCACCTTCTAGGATTGAAGCTTTCTTT. Encoded protein: CASGQAPSRIEAFF.

V usage is TRBV6-1 and J usage is TRBJ1-1, with a weak D call TRBD1 (5 bases). The germline V gene has CDR1 MNHNS and CDR2 SASEGT. Trimming removed 7 bases at V and 3 bases at J, with 12 bases between. There are 13 residues in the CDR3. Here the CDR3 reads CASKTTVDTEAFF. Written as DNA, the CDR3 is TGTGCCAGCAAAACGACAGTGGACACTGAAGCTTTCTTT.

In this sample, this clone turned up a few times. The chain couples TRBV7-9 to TRBJ2-7; TRBD1 is a possible D gene (6 bases). The CDR3 has 14 residues. V dropped 4 bases and J dropped 2 bases, with 12 bases sitting between them. Germline V lookup: CDR1 SEHNR, CDR2 FQNEAQ (reference sequence). DNA for the CDR3: TGTGCCAGCAGCTCCCTTCAGGGGACCTACGAGCAGTACTTC. This encodes CASSSLQGTYEQYF.

The gene calls are TRBV4-2 and TRBJ2-5; 7 bases agree with TRBD1. Germline lookup yields CDR1 LGHNA and CDR2 YNFKEQ. Unmatched junction bases numbered 8, after V lost 3 bases and J lost 1 base. This CDR3 comprises 16 residues. Here the CDR3 DNA reads TGTGCCAGCAGCCAGAAGGGCAGACAGGGCCAAGAGACCCAGTACTTC. Residues: CASSQKGRQGQETQYF.

The sample holds a few counts of this clone. This rearrangement joins TRBV18 to TRBJ1-5; possible D gene TRBD1, 5 bases. Germline CDR1 is KGHSH and CDR2 is LQKENI. The CDR3 is made up of 16 amino acids. V was clipped by 2 bases and J by 6 bases, with 17 bases between them. This CDR3 reads CASSPGGSGAIQPQHF. For the CDR3, the DNA is TGTGCCAGCTCACCAGGGGGATCCGGGGCTATTCAGCCCCAGCATTTT.

The genes are TRBV2 and TRBJ1-1; 9 bases agree with TRBD1. CDR3 length equals 14 residues. Germline V lookup: CDR1 SNHLY, CDR2 FYNNEI. The junction had 6 bases not matched to a gene; V was cut back by 0 bases and J by 10 bases. The CDR3 coding sequence is TGTGCCAGCAGTGAAGCGGGGGACAGGGTGCCAGCTTTCTTT. It yields the protein CASSEAGDRVPAFF.

This clone was counted once. The V gene is TRBV25-1, the J gene TRBJ2-5, with no clear D. In germline, CDR1 is MGHDK, CDR2 SYGVNS. This CDR3 is built from 13 residues. The V end was cut by 0 bases, the J end by 1 base, with 3 bases between. This CDR3 is CASSEYSQETQYF. The CDR3 DNA reads TGTGCCAGCAGTGAATATTCCCAAGAGACCCAGTACTTC.

V gene TRBV28 combines with J gene TRBJ1-4, with 9 bases fitting TRBD1. Germline V gene sequence: CDR1 MDHEN, CDR2 SYDVKM. The CDR3 has 16 residues. V shed 6 bases, J shed 2 bases, and the junction held 7 bases outside the gene matches. CDR3 in DNA: TGTGCCAGCAGGGACAGGGGTGATAGGACTAATGAAAAACTGTTTTTT. Translated, it gives CASRDRGDRTNEKLFF.

This clone was seen a single time. The chain carries TRBV27 and TRBJ2-1, with D possibly being TRBD2 (5 bases). This CDR3 has 15 amino acids. V lost 2 bases, J lost 1 base, and 9 bases lay in between. Germline V lookup: CDR1 MNHEY, CDR2 SMNVEV (reference sequence). CDR3 amino acids: CASSLVGSSYNEQFF. Written as DNA, the CDR3 is TGTGCCAGCAGTTTAGTAGGGAGTTCCTACAATGAGCAGTTCTTC.

V and J are TRBV2 and TRBJ2-3, with D perhaps TRBD1 (5 bases). The germline V gene encodes CDR1 SNHLY and CDR2 FYNNEI. V lost 8 bases, J lost 1 base, and 13 bases lay in between. There are 14 residues in the CDR3. The CDR3 DNA sequence: TGTGCCAGCTACGCGCAGGGCGGCACAGATACGCAGTATTTT. It yields the protein CASYAQGGTDTQYF.

The V and J genes are TRBV27 and TRBJ2-7, with TRBD1 matching 7 bases. The V and J ends lost 6 bases and 7 bases, in that order; junction bases with no gene match: 6. The CDR3 spans 12 residues. In germline, CDR1 is MNHEY, CDR2 SMNVEV (reference sequence). DNA for the CDR3: TGTGCCAGCAGAAACACAGGGGAGGAGCAGTACTTC. Residues: CASRNTGEEQYF.